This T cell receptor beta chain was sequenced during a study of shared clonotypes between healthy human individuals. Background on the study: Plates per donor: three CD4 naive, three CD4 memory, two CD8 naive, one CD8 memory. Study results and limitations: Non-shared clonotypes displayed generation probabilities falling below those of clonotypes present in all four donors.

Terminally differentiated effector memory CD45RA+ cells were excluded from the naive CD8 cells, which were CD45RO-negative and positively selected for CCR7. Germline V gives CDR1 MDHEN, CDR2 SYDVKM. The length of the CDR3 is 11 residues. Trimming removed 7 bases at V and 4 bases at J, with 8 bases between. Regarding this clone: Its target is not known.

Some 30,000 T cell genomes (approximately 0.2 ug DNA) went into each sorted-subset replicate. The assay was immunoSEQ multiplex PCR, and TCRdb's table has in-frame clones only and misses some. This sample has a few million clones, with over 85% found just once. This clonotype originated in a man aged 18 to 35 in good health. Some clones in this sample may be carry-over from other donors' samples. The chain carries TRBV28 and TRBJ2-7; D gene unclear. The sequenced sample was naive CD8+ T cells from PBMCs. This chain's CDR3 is CASKSAYEQYF. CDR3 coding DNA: TGTGCCAGCAAATCAGCATACGAGCAGTACTTC.